This TCR beta chain was found in a study of T cell responses to AZD1222 COVID-19 vaccine. General observations from the study: The sample set comprised mostly white British donors with more females, and clonal diversity was possibly underestimated. Only 6 or 7 AZD1222 recipients tested seropositive at baseline. Repertoires were collected only later (after the peak T cell response had occurred). The CD4 TCRs associated with vaccination extended across spike and predominated at 160-218 and 743-854.

About this clone itself: Its antigen is as yet unknown.

CDR3 size: 18 residues. The method was immunoSEQ multiplex PCR; TCRdb's version includes in-frame clones alone and lacks a portion of them. The repertoire holds about 120,000 clones, with about 88% as singletons. The sequence was collected from an adult in good health. The rearrangement joins TRBV21-1 to TRBJ1-3; the D call in the table, TRBD1, was not verified against the DNA. TRBV21-1 is listed as a pseudogene. Sequencing was performed on peripheral blood, taken on day 0 of AZD1222 vaccination. In DNA, the CDR3 is TGTGCCAGCAGCAAAACACAGAATGGGGACAGGGCTGGAAACACCATATATTTT. Amino acid sequence: CASSKTQNGDRAGNTIYF.